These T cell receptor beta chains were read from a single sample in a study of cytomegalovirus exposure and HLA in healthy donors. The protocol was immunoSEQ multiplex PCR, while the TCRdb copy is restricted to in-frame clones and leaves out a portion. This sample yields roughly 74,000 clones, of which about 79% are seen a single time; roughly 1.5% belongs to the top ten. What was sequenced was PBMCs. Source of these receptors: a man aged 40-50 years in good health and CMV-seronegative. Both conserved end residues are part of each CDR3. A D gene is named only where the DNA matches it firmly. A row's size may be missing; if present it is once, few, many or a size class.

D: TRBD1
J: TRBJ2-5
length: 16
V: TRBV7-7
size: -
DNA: TGTGCTAGCAGCTTGACCGGGACAGGGACCGGGGAGACCCAGTACTTC
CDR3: CASSLTGTGTGETQYF

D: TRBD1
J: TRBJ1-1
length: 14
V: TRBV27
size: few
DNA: TGTGCCAGCAGTTTCGACAGGGCTGACACTGAAGCTTTCTTT
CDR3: CASSFDRADTEAFF

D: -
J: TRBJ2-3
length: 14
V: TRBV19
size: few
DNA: TGTGCCAGTAGTACCTCGCGGGACACAGATACGCAGTATTTT
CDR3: CASSTSRDTDTQYF

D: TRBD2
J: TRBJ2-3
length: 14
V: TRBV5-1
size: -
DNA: TGCGCCAGCAGCCGTACAAGCGGGAGAGCTTCGCAGTATTTT
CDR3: CASSRTSGRASQYF

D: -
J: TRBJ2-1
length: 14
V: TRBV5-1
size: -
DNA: TGCGCCAGCAGCGAATCCGGGACCTACAATGAGCAGTTCTTC
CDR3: CASSESGTYNEQFF

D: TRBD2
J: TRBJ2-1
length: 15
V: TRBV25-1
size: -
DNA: TGTGCCAGCAGTGAAAACGGGAGGGATGACAATGAGCAGTTCTTC
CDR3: CASSENGRDDNEQFF

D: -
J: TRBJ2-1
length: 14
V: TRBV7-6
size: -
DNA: TGTGCCAGCAGGTCGCGGAACTCCTACAATGAGCAGTTCTTC
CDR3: CASRSRNSYNEQFF

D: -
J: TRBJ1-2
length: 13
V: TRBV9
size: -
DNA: TGTGCCAGCAGCGCGTCACAGATCTATGGCTACACCTTC
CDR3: CASSASQIYGYTF

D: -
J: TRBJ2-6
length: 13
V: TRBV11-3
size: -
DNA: TGTGCCAGCAGCCCCTTTGGGGCCAACGTCCTGACTTTC
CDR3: CASSPFGANVLTF

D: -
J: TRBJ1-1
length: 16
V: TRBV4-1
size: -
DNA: TGCGCCAGCAGCCAAGCTACCGGGGTCCCTCGAACTGAAGCTTTCTTT
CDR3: CASSQATGVPRTEAFF

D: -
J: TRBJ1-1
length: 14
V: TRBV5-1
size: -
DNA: TGCGCCAGCAGCCCGGCGGGGGCGAACACTGAAGCTTTCTTT
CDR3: CASSPAGANTEAFF

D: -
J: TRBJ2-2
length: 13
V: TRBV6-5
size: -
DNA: TGTGCCAGCAGTTACCGGGGGACCGGGGAGCTGTTTTTT
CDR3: CASSYRGTGELFF

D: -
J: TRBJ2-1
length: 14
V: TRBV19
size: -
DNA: TGTGCCAGTAGTCGGGGGTCCCAATACAATGAGCAGTTCTTC
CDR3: CASSRGSQYNEQFF

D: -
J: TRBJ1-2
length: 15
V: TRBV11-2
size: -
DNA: TGTGCCAGCAGCTTCCAGGGGCTATCTAACTATGGCTACACCTTC
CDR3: CASSFQGLSNYGYTF

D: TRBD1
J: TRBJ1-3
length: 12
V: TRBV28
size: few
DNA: TGTGCCAGCAGTTTGACGGACAGGGACCTATATTTT
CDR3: CASSLTDRDLYF

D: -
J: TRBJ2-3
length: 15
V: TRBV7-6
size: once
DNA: TGTGCCAGCAGCTTACAGGGGCGCGAGGCAGATACGCAGTATTTT
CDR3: CASSLQGREADTQYF

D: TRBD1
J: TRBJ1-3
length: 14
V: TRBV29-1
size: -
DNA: TGCAGCGTCATAACAGGGGGTTCTGGAAACACCATATATTTT
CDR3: CSVITGGSGNTIYF

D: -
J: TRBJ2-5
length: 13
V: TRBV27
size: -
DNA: TGTGCCAGCAGCCCCTCTGAGGCCTACACCCAGTACTTC
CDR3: CASSPSEAYTQYF

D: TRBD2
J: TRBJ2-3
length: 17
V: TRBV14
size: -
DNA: TGTGCCAGCAGCCAACGAATACTAGCGGGAGGCGCAGATACGCAGTATTTT
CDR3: CASSQRILAGGADTQYF

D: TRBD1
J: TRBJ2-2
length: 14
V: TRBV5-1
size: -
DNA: TGCGCCAGCAGGACAGGGGGCGACACCGGGGAGCTGTTTTTT
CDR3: CASRTGGDTGELFF

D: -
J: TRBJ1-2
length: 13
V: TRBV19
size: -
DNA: TGTGCCAGTAGCCCAGGGATGGACTATGGCTACACCTTC
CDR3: CASSPGMDYGYTF

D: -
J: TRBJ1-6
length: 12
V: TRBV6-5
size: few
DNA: TGTGCCAGCAAAGAGTTGGATTCACCCCTCCACTTT
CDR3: CASKELDSPLHF

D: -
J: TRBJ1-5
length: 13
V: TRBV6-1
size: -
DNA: TGTGCCAGCAGCAAGGGGGTAGATCAGCCCCAGCATTTT
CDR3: CASSKGVDQPQHF

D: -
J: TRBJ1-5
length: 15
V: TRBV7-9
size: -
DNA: TGTTCCAGCAGCTTAATCCCTTATAGCAATCAGCCCCAGCATTTT
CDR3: CSSSLIPYSNQPQHF

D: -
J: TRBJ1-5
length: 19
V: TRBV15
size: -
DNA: TGTGCCACCAGCAGAGATCCTAGCGACGGGGTCAACAGCAATCAGCCCCAGCATTTT
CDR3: CATSRDPSDGVNSNQPQHF

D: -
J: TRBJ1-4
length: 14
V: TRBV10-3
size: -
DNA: TGTGCCATCAGTGAGTCATCCAACATAGAAAAACTGTTTTTT
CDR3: CAISESSNIEKLFF

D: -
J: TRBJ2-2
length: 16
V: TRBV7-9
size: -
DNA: TGTTCCAGCGAACCCACCTTGCGGATAGACACCGGGGAGCTGTTTTTT
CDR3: CSSEPTLRIDTGELFF

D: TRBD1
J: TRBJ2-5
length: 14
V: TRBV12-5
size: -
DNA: TGTGCTAGTGGGAAAACAGGGGGTTCAGAGACCCAGTACTTC
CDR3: CASGKTGGSETQYF

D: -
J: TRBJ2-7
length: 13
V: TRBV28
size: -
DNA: TGTGCCAGCAGTGAACAGGTGACCTACGAGCAGTACTTC
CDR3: CASSEQVTYEQYF

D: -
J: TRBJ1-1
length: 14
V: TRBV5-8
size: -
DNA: TGTGCCAGCAGCTGGGGGGGCAGGGCCTCTGAAGCTTTCTTT
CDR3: CASSWGGRASEAFF

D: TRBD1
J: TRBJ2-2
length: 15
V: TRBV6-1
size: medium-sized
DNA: TGTGCCAGCAACCCGGGACAGACGGGCACCGGGGAGCTGTTTTTT
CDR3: CASNPGQTGTGELFF

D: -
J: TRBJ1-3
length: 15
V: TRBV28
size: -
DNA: TGTGCCAGCAGCTCCGGACTGACCTCTGGAAACACCATATATTTT
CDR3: CASSSGLTSGNTIYF

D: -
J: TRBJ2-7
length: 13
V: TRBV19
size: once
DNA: TGTGCCAGTGGTTGGGGGCTCTACTACGAGCAGTACTTC
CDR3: CASGWGLYYEQYF

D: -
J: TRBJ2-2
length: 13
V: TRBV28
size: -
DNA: -
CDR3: CASSTSGTGELFF

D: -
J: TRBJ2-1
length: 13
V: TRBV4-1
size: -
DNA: TGTGCCAGCAGCCATCGTGATGGGGGGGGCCAGTTCTTC
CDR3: CASSHRDGGGQFF

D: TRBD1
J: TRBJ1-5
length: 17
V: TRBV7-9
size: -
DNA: TGTGCCAGCAGCTTATACAGGGGGCATGGACAAAATCAGCCCCAGCATTTT
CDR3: CASSLYRGHGQNQPQHF

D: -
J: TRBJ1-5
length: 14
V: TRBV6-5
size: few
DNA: TGTGCCAGCAGTTTTGACAGTGGCAATCAGCCCCAGCATTTT
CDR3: CASSFDSGNQPQHF

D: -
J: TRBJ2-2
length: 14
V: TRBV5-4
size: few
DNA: TGTGCCAGCAGCAAAGGGTCAGGGACCGGGGAGCTGTTTTTT
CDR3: CASSKGSGTGELFF

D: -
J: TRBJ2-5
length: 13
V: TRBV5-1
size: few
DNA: TGCGCCAGCAGGCCCTCCCCCAGGGAGACCCAGTACTTC
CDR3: CASRPSPRETQYF

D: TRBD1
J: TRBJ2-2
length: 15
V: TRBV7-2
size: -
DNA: TGTGCCAGCAATAGACAGGGGGCGCGCAACGGGGAGCTGTTTTTT
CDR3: CASNRQGARNGELFF

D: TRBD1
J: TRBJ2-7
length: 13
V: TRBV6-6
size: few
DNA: TGTGCCAGCAGGGGACAGGGGGTCTACGAGCAGTACTTC
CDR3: CASRGQGVYEQYF

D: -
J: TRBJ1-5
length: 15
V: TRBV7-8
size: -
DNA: TGTGCCAGCAGCTTATCGGGGTATAGCAATCAGCCCCAGCATTTT
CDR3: CASSLSGYSNQPQHF

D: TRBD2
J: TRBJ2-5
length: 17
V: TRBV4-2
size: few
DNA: TGTGCCAGCAGCCAAGAATTGGAAGGCGGGGGGCGGGAGACCCAGTACTTC
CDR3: CASSQELEGGGRETQYF

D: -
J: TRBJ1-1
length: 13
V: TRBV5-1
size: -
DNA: TGCGCCAGCAGTTCGGGACAGAACACTGAAGCTTTCTTT
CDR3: CASSSGQNTEAFF

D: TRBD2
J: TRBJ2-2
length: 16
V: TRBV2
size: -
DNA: TGTGCCAGCAGTGTACTAGCGGGAGTGAACACCGGGGAGCTGTTTTTT
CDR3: CASSVLAGVNTGELFF

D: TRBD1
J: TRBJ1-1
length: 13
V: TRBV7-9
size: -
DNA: TGTGCCAGCAGCCCCGGACAGGAACCGGGAGCTTTCTTT
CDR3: CASSPGQEPGAFF

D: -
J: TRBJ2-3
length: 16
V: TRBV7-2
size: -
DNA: TGTGCCAGCAGCCTATTCCAGGGCCCTCGGACAGATACGCAGTATTTT
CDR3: CASSLFQGPRTDTQYF

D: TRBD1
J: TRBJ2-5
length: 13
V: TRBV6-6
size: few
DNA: TGTGCCAGCAGCTTGGGACAGGGGGGGACCCAGTACTTC
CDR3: CASSLGQGGTQYF

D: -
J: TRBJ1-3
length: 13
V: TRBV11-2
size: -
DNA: TGTGCCAGCAGCCAAGAGGCAGGAAACACCATATATTTT
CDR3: CASSQEAGNTIYF

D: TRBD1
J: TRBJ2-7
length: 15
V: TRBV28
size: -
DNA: TGTGCCAGCAGCCCTCAAGGGACAGGGGACTACGAGCAGTACTTC
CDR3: CASSPQGTGDYEQYF

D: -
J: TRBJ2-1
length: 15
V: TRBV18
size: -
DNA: TGTGCCAGCTCACCGCCGTCGGGCCAGGGGCATGAGCAGTTCTTC
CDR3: CASSPPSGQGHEQFF

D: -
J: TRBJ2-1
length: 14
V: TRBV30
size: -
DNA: TGTGCCTGGTGCACAGGAGCCTTAACCAATGAGCAGTTCTTC
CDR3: CAWCTGALTNEQFF

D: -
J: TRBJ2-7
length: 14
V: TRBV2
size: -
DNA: TGTGCCAGCGGCGTAGGGGGTTTAGGTTACGAGCAGTACTTC
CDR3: CASGVGGLGYEQYF

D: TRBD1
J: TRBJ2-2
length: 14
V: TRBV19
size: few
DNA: TGTGCCAGTAGTAATAACAGGGGCACCGGGGAGCTGTTTTTT
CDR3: CASSNNRGTGELFF

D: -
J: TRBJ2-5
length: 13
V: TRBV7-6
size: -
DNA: TGTGCCAGCAGCTTCCACAACCAAGAGACCCAGTACTTC
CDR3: CASSFHNQETQYF

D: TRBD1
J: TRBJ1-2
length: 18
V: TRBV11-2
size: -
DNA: TGTGCCAGCAGTTTGGCATCTGGGACAGGGTCATGGGGCTATGGCTACACCTTC
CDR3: CASSLASGTGSWGYGYTF

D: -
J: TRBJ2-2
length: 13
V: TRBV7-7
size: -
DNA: TGTGCTAGCAGCAAACAGGGTACCGGGGAGCTGTTTTTT
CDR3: CASSKQGTGELFF

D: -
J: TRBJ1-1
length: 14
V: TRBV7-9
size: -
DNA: TGTGCCAGCGACCGGGGATTGGTTAACACTGAAGCTTTCTTT
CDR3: CASDRGLVNTEAFF

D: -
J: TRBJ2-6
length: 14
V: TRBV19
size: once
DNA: TGTGCCAGTAGTCGGGAGTCTGGGGCCAACGGCCTGACTTTC
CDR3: CASSRESGANGLTF